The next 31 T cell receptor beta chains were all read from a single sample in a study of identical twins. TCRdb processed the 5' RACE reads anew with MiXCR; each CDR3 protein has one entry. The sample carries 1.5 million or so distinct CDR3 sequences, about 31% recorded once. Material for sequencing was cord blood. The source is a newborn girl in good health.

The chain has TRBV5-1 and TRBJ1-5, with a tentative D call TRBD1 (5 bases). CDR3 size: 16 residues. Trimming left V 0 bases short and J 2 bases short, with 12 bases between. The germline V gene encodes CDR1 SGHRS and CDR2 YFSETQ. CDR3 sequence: CASSLAGMGGNQPQHF. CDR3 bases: TGCGCCAGCAGCTTGGCCGGTATGGGGGGCAATCAGCCCCAGCATTTT.

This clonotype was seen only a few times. The CDR3 nucleotides read TGTGCCAGCAGCCAAGTTCTAACCGGGACCCTTAATGAAAAACTGTTTTTT. It codes for CASSQVLTGTLNEKLFF. The chain joins TRBV3-1 to TRBJ1-4, with D perhaps TRBD1 (5 bases). V gave up 1 base and J gave up 4 bases, with 16 bases separating them. CDR1 LGHDT and CDR2 YNNKEL come from the germline V gene (reference sequence). This CDR3 is built from 17 residues.

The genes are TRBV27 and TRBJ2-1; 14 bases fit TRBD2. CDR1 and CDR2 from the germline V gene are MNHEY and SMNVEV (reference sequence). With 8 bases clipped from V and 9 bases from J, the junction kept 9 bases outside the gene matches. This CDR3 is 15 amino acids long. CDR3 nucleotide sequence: TGTGCCAGCGGTTCCGGGACTAGCGGGAGTTTTGAGCAGTTCTTC. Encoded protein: CASGSGTSGSFEQFF.

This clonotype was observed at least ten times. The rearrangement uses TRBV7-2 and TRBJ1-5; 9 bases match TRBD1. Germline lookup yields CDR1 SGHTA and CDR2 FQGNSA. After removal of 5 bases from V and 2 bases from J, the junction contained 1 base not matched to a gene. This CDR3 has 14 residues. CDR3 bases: TGTGCCAGCAGCCGGGACAGGGGCAATCAGCCCCAGCATTTT. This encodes CASSRDRGNQPQHF. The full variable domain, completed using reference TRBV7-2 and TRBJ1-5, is GAGVSQSPSNKVTEKGKDVELRCDPISGHTALYWYRQSLGQGLEFLIYFQGNSAPDKSGLPSDRFSAERTGGSVSTLTIQRTQQEDSAVYLCASSRDRGNQPQHFGDGTRLSIL.

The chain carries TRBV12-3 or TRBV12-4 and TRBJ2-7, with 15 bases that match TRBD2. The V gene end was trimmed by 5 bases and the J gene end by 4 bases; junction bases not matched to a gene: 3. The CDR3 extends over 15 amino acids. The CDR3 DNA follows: TGTGCCAGCAGTAGGACTAGCGGGAGGGGGTACGAGCAGTACTTC. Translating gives CASSRTSGRGYEQYF.

The CDR3 DNA is TGTGCCATCAGTGGGTGGGAGGGAACGGGAGAGACCCAGTACTTC. It specifies CAISGWEGTGETQYF. The genes are TRBV10-3 and TRBJ2-7, with TRBD2 matching over 7 bases. The last part of the DNA fits TRBJ2-5 better; the J call may be wrong. Germline assignment: CDR1 ENHRY and CDR2 SYGVKD. This CDR3 has 15 residues.

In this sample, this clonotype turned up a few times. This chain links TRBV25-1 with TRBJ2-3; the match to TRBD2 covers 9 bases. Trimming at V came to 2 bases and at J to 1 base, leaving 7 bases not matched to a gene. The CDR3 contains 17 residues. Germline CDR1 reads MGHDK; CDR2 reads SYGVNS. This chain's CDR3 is CASSEMGTSRRTDTQYF. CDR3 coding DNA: TGTGCCAGCAGTGAAATGGGGACTAGCCGACGCACAGATACGCAGTATTTT.

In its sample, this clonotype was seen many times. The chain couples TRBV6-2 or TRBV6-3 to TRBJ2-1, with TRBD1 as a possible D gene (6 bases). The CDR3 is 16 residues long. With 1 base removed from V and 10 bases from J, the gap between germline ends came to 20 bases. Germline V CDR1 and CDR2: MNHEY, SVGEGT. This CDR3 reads CASSYLRLTTGYEQFF. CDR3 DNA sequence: TGTGCCAGCAGTTACTTACGACTAACTACAGGGTACGAGCAGTTCTTC.

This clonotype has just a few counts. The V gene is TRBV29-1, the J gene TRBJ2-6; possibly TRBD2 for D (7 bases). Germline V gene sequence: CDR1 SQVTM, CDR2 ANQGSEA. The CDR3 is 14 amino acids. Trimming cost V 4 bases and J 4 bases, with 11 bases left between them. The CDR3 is CSVGGGVGANVLTF. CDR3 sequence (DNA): TGCAGCGTTGGAGGGGGGGTCGGGGCCAACGTCCTGACTTTC.

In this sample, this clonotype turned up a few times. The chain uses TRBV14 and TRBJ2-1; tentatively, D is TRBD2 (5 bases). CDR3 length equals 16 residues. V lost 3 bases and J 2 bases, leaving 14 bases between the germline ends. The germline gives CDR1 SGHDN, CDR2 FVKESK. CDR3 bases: TGTGCCAGCAGCCAGGGTAGCGCCCGGCCCTACAATGAGCAGTTCTTC. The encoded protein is CASSQGSARPYNEQFF.

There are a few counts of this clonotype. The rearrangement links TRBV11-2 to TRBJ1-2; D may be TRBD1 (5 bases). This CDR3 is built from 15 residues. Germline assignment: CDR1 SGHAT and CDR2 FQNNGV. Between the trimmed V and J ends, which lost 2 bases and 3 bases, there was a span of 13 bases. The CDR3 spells CASSLIRGYDYGYTF. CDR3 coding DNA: TGTGCCAGCAGCTTAATTAGGGGCTACGACTATGGCTACACCTTC.

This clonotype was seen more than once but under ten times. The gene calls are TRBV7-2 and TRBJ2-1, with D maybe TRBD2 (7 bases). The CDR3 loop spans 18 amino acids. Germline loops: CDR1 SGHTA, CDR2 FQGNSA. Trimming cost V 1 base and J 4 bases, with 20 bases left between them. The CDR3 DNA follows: TGTGCCAGCAGCTTAGAGATTTTAACGGGGGGCACTTACAATGAGCAGTTCTTC. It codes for CASSLEILTGGTYNEQFF.

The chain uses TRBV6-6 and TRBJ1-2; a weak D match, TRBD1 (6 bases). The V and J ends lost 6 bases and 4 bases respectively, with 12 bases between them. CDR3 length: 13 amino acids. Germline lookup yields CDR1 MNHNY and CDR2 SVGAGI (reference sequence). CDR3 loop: CASRQGSIYGYTF. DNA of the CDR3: TGTGCCAGCAGACAGGGTTCTATCTATGGCTACACCTTC.

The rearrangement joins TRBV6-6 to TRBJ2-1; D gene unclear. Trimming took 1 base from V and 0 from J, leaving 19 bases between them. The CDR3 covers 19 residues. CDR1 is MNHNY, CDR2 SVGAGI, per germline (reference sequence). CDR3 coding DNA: TGTGCCAGCAGTTACTTTCTGCTCCTCCTAGAAAGCTCCTACAATGAGCAGTTCTTC. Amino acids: CASSYFLLLLESSYNEQFF.

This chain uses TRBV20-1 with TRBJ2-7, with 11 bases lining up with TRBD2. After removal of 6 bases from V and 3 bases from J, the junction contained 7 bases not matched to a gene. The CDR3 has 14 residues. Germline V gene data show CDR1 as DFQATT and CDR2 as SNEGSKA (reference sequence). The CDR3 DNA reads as TGCAGTGCCGTGATGGGACTAGCGGTCTACGAGCAGTACTTC. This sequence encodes CSAVMGLAVYEQYF.

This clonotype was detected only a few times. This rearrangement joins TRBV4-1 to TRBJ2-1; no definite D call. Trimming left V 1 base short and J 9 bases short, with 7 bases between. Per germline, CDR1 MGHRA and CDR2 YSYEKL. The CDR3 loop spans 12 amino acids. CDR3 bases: TGCGCCAGCAGCCAAGTAAAGGGTGAGCAGTTCTTC. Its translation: CASSQVKGEQFF.

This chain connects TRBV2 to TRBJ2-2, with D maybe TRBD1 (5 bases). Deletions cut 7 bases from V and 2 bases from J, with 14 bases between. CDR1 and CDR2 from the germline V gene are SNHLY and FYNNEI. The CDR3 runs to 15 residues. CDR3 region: CASTQWQGNTGELFF. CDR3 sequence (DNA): TGTGCCAGCACCCAATGGCAGGGTAACACCGGGGAGCTGTTTTTT.

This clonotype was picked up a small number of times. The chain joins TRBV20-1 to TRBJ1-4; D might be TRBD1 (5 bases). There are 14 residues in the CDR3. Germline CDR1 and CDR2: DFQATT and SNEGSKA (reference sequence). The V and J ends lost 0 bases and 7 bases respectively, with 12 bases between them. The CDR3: CSARDRGRSEKLFF. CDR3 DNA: TGCAGTGCTAGAGATCGGGGGAGGAGTGAAAAACTGTTTTTT.

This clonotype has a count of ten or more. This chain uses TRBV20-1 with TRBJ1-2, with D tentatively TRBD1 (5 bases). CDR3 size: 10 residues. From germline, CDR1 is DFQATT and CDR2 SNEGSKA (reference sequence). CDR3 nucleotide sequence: TGCAGCTCACAGGAGGTTGGCTACACCTTC. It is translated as CSSQEVGYTF.

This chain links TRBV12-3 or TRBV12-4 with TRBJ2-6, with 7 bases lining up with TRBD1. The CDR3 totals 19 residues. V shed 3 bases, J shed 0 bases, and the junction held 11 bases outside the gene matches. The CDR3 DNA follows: TGTGCCAGCAGTTTGACCGCTTGGACAGGCCACTCTGGGGCCAACGTCCTGACTTTC. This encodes CASSLTAWTGHSGANVLTF.

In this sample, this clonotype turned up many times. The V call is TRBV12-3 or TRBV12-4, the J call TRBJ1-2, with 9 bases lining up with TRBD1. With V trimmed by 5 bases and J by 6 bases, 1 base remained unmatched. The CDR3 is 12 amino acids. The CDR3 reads CASSGQGHGYTF. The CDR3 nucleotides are TGTGCCAGCAGTGGACAGGGGCATGGCTACACCTTC.

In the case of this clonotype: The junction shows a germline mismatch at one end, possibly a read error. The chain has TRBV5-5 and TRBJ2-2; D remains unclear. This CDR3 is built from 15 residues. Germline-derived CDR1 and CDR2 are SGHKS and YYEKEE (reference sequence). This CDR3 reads CASSLLGMNSGELFF. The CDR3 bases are TGTGCCAGCAGCTTGTTAGGGATGAACTCCGGGGAGCTGTTTTTT.

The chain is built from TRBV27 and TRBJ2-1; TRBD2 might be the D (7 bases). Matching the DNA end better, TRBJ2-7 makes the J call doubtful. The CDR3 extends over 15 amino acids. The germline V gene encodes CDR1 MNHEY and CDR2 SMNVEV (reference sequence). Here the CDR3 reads CASSTWGGANNEQYF. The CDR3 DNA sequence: TGTGCCAGCAGCACTTGGGGGGGCGCCAACAATGAGCAGTACTTC.

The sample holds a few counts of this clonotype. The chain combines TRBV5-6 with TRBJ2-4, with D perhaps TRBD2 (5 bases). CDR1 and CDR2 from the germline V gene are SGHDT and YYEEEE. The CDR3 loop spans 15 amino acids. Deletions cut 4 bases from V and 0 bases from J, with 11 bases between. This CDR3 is CASSRGLLAKNIQYF. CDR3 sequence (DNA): TGTGCCAGCAGCCGCGGACTGTTAGCCAAAAACATTCAGTACTTC.

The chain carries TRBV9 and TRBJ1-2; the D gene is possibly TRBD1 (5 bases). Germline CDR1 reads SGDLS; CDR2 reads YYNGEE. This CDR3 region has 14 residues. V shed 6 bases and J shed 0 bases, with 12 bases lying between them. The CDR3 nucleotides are TGTGCCAGCACCGGGGGGGGACCTAACTATGGCTACACCTTC. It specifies CASTGGGPNYGYTF.

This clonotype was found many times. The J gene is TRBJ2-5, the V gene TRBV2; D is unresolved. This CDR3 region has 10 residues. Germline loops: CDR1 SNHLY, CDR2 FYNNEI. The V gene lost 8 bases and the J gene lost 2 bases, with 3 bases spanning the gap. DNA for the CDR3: TGTGCCAGCGAACAAGAGACCCAGTACTTC. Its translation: CASEQETQYF.

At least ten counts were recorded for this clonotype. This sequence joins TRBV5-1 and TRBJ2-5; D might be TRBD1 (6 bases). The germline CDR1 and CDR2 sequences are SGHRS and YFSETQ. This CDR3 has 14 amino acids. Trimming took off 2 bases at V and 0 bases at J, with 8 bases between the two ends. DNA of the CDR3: TGCGCCAGCAGCTTAAACAGGGACCAAGAGACCCAGTACTTC. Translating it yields CASSLNRDQETQYF.

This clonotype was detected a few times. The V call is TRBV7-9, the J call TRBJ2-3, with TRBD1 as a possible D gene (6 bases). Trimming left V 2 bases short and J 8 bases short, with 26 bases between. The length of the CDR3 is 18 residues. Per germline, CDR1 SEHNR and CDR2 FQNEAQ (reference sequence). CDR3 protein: CASSLWLGGLRGLSTQYF. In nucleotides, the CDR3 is TGTGCCAGCAGCTTATGGTTAGGGGGTCTCCGCGGTCTTTCTACGCAGTATTTT. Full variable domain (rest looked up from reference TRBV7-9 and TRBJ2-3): DTGVSQNPRHKITKRGQNVTFRCDPISEHNRLYWYRQTLGQGPEFLTYFQNEAQLEKSRLLSDRFSAERPKGSFSTLEIQRTEQGDSAMYLCASSLWLGGLRGLSTQYFGPGTRLTVL.

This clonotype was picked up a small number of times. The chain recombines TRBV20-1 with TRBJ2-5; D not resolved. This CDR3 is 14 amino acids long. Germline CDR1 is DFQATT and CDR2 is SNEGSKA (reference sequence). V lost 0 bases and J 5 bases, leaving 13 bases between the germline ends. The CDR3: CSARDLGSLETQYF. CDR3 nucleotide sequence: TGCAGTGCTAGAGATTTGGGCTCCTTGGAGACCCAGTACTTC.

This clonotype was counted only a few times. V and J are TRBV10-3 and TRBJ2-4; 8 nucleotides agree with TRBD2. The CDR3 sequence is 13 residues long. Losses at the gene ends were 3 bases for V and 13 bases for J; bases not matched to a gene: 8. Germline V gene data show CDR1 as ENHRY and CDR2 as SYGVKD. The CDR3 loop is CAISDSGGREQYF. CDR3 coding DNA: TGTGCCATCAGTGACTCGGGAGGGAGGGAGCAGTACTTC.

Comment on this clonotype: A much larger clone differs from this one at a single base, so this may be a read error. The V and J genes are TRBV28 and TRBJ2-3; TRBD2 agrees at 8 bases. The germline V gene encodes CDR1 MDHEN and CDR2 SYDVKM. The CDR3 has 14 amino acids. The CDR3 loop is CASSKLAEADTQNF. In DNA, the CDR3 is TGTGCCAGCAGCAAACTAGCGGAGGCAGATACGCAGAATTTT.